This passage covers 21 T cell receptor beta chains from one sample sequenced in a study of blood T cell repertoires in COVID-19. Data came from immunoSEQ multiplex PCR; TCRdb stores just in-frame clones and leaves some out. The sample lists some 120,000 clones; about nine tenths were seen once. Sequenced: peripheral blood. The origin of the receptors is a man in his 60s with COVID-19, enrolled during active disease.

The rearrangement links TRBV30 to TRBJ1-1, with a weak D call TRBD1 (5 bases). Germline V gives CDR1 GTSNPN, CDR2 SVGIG (reference sequence). The CDR3 runs to 12 residues. Trimming removed 2 bases at V and 6 bases at J, with 10 bases between. Here the CDR3 reads CAWSSREAEAFF. The CDR3 DNA sequence: TGTGCCTGGAGTTCCAGGGAGGCTGAAGCTTTCTTT.

V and J are TRBV25-1 and TRBJ2-5; 8 bases line up with TRBD1. With V trimmed by 3 bases and J by 4 bases, 4 bases remained unmatched. The CDR3 contains 14 residues. Germline lookup yields CDR1 MGHDK and CDR2 SYGVNS. CDR3 in amino acids: CASSDPDRAETQYF. In DNA form, the CDR3 reads TGTGCCAGCAGTGATCCGGACAGGGCAGAGACCCAGTACTTC.

This rearrangement joins TRBV27 to TRBJ2-1, with D uncertain. The V gene lost 1 base and the J gene lost 5 bases, with 9 bases spanning the gap. Germline-derived CDR1 and CDR2 are MNHEY and SMNVEV (reference sequence). The CDR3 is 14 residues long. CDR3: CASSLYYRDNEQFF. The CDR3 DNA reads as TGTGCCAGCAGTTTATATTATCGCGACAATGAGCAGTTCTTC.

The J gene is TRBJ1-2, the V gene TRBV18; TRBD1 might be the D (5 bases). The length of the CDR3 is 15 residues. Germline V gene data show CDR1 as KGHSH and CDR2 as LQKENI. The germline V and J ends were trimmed by 3 bases and 1 base, with 12 bases remaining between them. CDR3 protein: CASSPTGGFNYGYTF. The DNA for the CDR3 is TGTGCCAGCTCACCCACCGGGGGATTTAACTATGGCTACACCTTC.

The chain combines TRBV19 with TRBJ1-1, with D possibly being TRBD1 (5 bases). This CDR3 has 17 residues. The germline V and J ends were trimmed by 5 bases and 2 bases, with 21 bases remaining between them. Germline V gene data show CDR1 as LNHDA and CDR2 as SQIVND (reference sequence). CDR3: CASSPPGDRGFNTEAFF. The CDR3 DNA reads as TGTGCCAGTAGTCCCCCGGGAGATCGGGGGTTTAACACTGAAGCTTTCTTT.

V gene TRBV12-3 or TRBV12-4 combines with J gene TRBJ1-5, with D uncertain. The V gene lost 1 base and the J gene lost 7 bases, with 8 bases spanning the gap. The CDR3 loop spans 13 amino acids. CDR3 amino acids: CASSLDSRQPQHF. In nucleotides, the CDR3 is TGTGCCAGCAGTTTAGACAGTAGGCAGCCCCAGCATTTT.

The J gene is TRBJ2-7, the V gene TRBV5-1; 9 bases map to TRBD2. From germline, CDR1 is SGHRS and CDR2 YFSETQ. Unmatched junction bases numbered 15, after V lost 2 bases and J lost 0 bases. There are 19 residues in the CDR3. DNA of the CDR3: TGCGCCAGCAGCTTTGGTGGACTAGCTGTTAGCGGGAGCTCCTACGAGCAGTACTTC. It yields the protein CASSFGGLAVSGSSYEQYF.

The CDR3, as DNA: TGTGCCAGCAGCCAAGGGCCGACTATGAACACTGAAGCTTTCTTT. This gives the protein CASSQGPTMNTEAFF. The chain recombines TRBV14 with TRBJ1-1; unclear D gene. The length of the CDR3 is 15 residues. V dropped 1 base and J dropped 0 bases, with 9 bases sitting between them. CDR1 SGHDN and CDR2 FVKESK come from the germline V gene.

This sequence joins TRBV27 and TRBJ1-1; D gene uncertain. Germline loops: CDR1 MNHEY, CDR2 SMNVEV (reference sequence). This CDR3 is built from 13 residues. The V gene lost 3 bases and the J gene lost 1 base, with 6 bases spanning the gap. The CDR3: CASSFSKNTEAFF. CDR3 nucleotides: TGTGCCAGCAGTTTTTCCAAGAACACTGAAGCTTTCTTT.

The chain is built from TRBV5-1 and TRBJ2-3, with 9 bases identical to TRBD2. The V segment lost 10 bases and the J segment 2 bases; nucleotides outside the gene matches: 11. The CDR3 has 15 residues. From germline, CDR1 is SGHRS and CDR2 YFSETQ. This CDR3 is CAGRVAGEITDTQYF. CDR3 coding DNA: TGCGCCGGAAGAGTAGCGGGAGAAATCACAGATACGCAGTATTTT.

V is TRBV11-2 and J is TRBJ1-2; D is possibly TRBD1 (5 bases). CDR3 length equals 14 residues. Germline CDR1 is SGHAT and CDR2 is FQNNGV. V gave up 6 bases and J gave up 6 bases, with 17 bases separating them. As DNA, the CDR3 is TGTGCCAGCAGACAGGCTCGGACGGTCAATGGCTACACCTTC. It specifies CASRQARTVNGYTF.

V gene TRBV10-3 combines with J gene TRBJ2-1; TRBD2 aligns across 10 bases. This CDR3 region has 14 residues. Germline V gene data show CDR1 as ENHRY and CDR2 as SYGVKD. V was pared by 8 bases and J by 9 bases, with 10 bases of the junction left unmatched. CDR3 nucleotides: TGTGCCATCTCTCCTAGCGGGAGTTTTATTGAGCAGTTCTTC. Translated: CAISPSGSFIEQFF.

The rearrangement uses TRBV7-8 and TRBJ1-5; D might be TRBD1 (6 bases). The CDR3 length is 13 residues. Trimming stripped 11 bases from V and 4 bases from J, with 15 bases between. The germline V gene has CDR1 SGHVS and CDR2 FQNEAQ. The CDR3 spells CAAGADGNQPQHF. CDR3 bases: TGTGCCGCAGGGGCCGACGGTAATCAGCCCCAGCATTTT.

This clone turned up a few times. The chain joins TRBV4-3 to TRBJ2-7; 7 bases fit TRBD2. Germline CDR1 and CDR2: LGHNA and YSLEER. Trimming took 3 bases from V and 3 from J; bases not matched to a gene: 14. The CDR3 loop spans 17 amino acids. CDR3 sequence: CASSQEAGTSPYYEQYF. CDR3 sequence (DNA): TGCGCCAGCAGCCAGGAAGCGGGAACCTCTCCTTACTACGAGCAGTACTTC.

CDR3 in DNA: TGTGCCAGTAGTATTCGGGACAGGGCTGGCCAGCCCCAGCATTTT. Translated: CASSIRDRAGQPQHF. This rearrangement joins TRBV19 to TRBJ1-5; 9 bases map to TRBD1. The V and J ends lost 3 bases and 7 bases, in that order; junction bases with no gene match: 7. The CDR3 sequence is 15 residues long. The germline gives CDR1 LNHDA, CDR2 SQIVND (reference sequence).

V and J are TRBV11-3 and TRBJ2-1; 11 bases map to TRBD2. The CDR3 totals 16 residues. Germline V gene lookup returns CDR1 SGHNT and CDR2 YENEEA. V lost 5 bases to trimming and J lost 3 bases; unmatched junction nucleotides: 6. CDR3 sequence reads: CASSPRTSGLYNEQFF. CDR3 DNA sequence: TGTGCCAGCAGCCCCCGGACTAGCGGGCTCTACAATGAGCAGTTCTTC.

The V gene is TRBV5-8, the J gene TRBJ2-7; 14 bases align to TRBD2. The J call could be wrong; TRBJ2-1 is a better fit for the DNA end. This CDR3 has 17 amino acids. The germline V gene encodes CDR1 SGHTS and CDR2 YDEGEE. The CDR3 here is CASSLGLAGVVVDEQFF. The CDR3 region has the DNA TGTGCCAGCAGCCTGGGACTAGCGGGAGTAGTCGTCGATGAGCAGTTCTTC.

A single count supports this clone. The genes are TRBV3-1 (or the pseudogene TRBV3-2) and TRBJ2-1, with TRBD2 identical over 7 bases. The ends lost 7 bases at V and 9 bases at J; junction bases unmatched: 3. CDR3 size: 11 residues. The germline V gene encodes CDR1 LGHDT and CDR2 YNNKEL (reference sequence). CDR3 amino acids: CASKGGSEQFF. Here the CDR3 DNA reads TGTGCCAGCAAGGGAGGGTCTGAGCAGTTCTTC.

V and J are TRBV7-9 and TRBJ2-3; D gene ambiguous. Trimming stripped 6 bases from V and 5 bases from J, with 9 bases between. This CDR3 spans 12 amino acids. Germline V gene sequence: CDR1 SEHNR, CDR2 FQNEAQ (reference sequence). The CDR3 coding sequence is TGTGCCAGCAGTCCCCAGGAAGATACGCAGTATTTT. Translating it yields CASSPQEDTQYF.

The chain recombines TRBV3-1 (or the pseudogene TRBV3-2) with TRBJ1-1; 7 positions agree with TRBD1. The germline CDR1 and CDR2 sequences are LGHDT and YNNKEL (reference sequence). The CDR3 sequence is 15 residues long. With 4 bases clipped from V and 2 bases from J, the junction kept 7 bases outside the gene matches. The chain's CDR3 is CASSPQGVTNTEAFF. Written as DNA, the CDR3 is TGTGCCAGCAGCCCGCAGGGGGTCACAAACACTGAAGCTTTCTTT.

This chain links TRBV23-1 with TRBJ1-2; 9 nucleotides match TRBD1. TRBV23-1 qualifies as an ORF whose function is uncertain. The CDR3 totals 18 residues. V lost 0 bases and J lost 5; bases outside the gene matches: 13. The CDR3 DNA reads as TGCGCCAGCAGTCAATCGGGACAGGGTATGGGCGGTTGGTATGGCTACACCTTC. It is translated as CASSQSGQGMGGWYGYTF.